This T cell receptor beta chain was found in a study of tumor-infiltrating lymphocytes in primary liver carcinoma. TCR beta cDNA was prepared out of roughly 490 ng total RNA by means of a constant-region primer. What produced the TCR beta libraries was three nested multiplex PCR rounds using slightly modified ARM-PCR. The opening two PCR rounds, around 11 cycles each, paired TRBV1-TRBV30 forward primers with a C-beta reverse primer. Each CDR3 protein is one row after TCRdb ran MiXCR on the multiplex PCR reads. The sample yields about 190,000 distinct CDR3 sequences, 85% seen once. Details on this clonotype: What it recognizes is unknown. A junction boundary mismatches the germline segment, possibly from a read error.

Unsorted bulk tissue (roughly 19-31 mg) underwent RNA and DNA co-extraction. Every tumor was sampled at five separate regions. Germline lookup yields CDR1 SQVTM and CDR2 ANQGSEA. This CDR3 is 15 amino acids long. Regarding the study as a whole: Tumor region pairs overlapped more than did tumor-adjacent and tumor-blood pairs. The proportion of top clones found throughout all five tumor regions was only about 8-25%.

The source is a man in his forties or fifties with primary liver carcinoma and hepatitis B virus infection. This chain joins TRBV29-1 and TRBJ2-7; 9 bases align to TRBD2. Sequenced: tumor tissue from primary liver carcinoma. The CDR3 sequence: CSVEDDLAGSYERYF. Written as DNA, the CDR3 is TGCAGCGTTGAAGATGATCTAGCGGGGTCCTACGAGCGGTACTTC.